The 8 T cell receptor beta chains reported below all come from one sample, sequenced in a study of T cells after yellow fever vaccination. TCRdb processed the 5' RACE reads anew with MiXCR; each CDR3 protein has one entry. The profile covers approximately 510,000 distinct CDR3 sequences, with about a fifth appearing a single time and 15% to 20% taken by the ten largest. Sequenced material: PBMCs, taken about 21 days after the first yellow fever vaccination. These receptors all stem from a man aged 18 to 29 who received the YFV17D yellow fever vaccine.

The V and J genes are TRBV5-4 and TRBJ2-3; tentatively, D is TRBD2 (7 bases). Germline V lookup: CDR1 SGHNT, CDR2 YYREEE (reference sequence). This CDR3 is built from 16 residues. With 4 bases removed from V and 3 bases from J, the gap between germline ends came to 18 bases. This CDR3 is CASSKGGGGPTDTQYF. The CDR3 coding sequence is TGTGCCAGCAGCAAGGGTGGGGGGGGCCCAACAGATACGCAGTATTTT. Based on the CDR3 plus reference TRBV5-4 and TRBJ2-3, the full variable domain is ETGVTQSPTHLIKTRGQQVTLRCSSQSGHNTVSWYQQALGQGPQFIFQYYREEENGRGNFPPRFSGLQFPNYSSELNVNALELDDSALYLCASSKGGGGPTDTQYFGPGTRLTVL.

This clonotype came up a few times. This sequence joins TRBV10-3 and TRBJ1-1, with D maybe TRBD1 (5 bases). The V end was cut by 0 bases, the J end by 11 bases, with 10 bases between. The germline CDR1 and CDR2 sequences are ENHRY and SYGVKD. The CDR3 has 12 residues. The CDR3 reads CAISESRGAAFF. The CDR3 DNA sequence: TGTGCCATCAGTGAGTCGAGGGGAGCGGCTTTCTTT.

A few counts support this clonotype. DNA of the CDR3: TGTGCCAGCAGATCAACAGGGGCGGCTGCAGATACGCAGTATTTT. Residues: CASRSTGAAADTQYF. The genes are TRBV5-4 and TRBJ2-3, with 7 bases identical to TRBD1. Per the germline V gene, CDR1 is SGHNT and CDR2 is YYREEE (reference sequence). With V trimmed by 5 bases and J by 4 bases, 10 bases remained unmatched. This CDR3 has 15 amino acids.

The table lists this clonotype with a few counts. J is TRBJ1-6 and V is TRBV6-5; no clear D. The CDR3 has 14 amino acids. Deletions cut 7 bases from V and 5 bases from J, with 12 bases between. Germline CDR1 is MNHEY and CDR2 is SVGAGI. The CDR3 bases are TGTGCCAGCACAAGAGACGGTCATAATTCACCCCTCCACTTT. Its protein is CASTRDGHNSPLHF.

In its sample, this clonotype was seen a few times. J is TRBJ2-3 and V is TRBV12-3 or TRBV12-4; D perhaps matches TRBD2 (7 bases). The germline V and J ends were trimmed by 6 bases and 4 bases, with 17 bases remaining between them. This CDR3 spans 15 amino acids. This chain's CDR3 is CASSPRGGGADTQYF. CDR3 nucleotides: TGTGCCAGCAGCCCCCGGGGCGGGGGCGCAGATACGCAGTATTTT.

This clonotype was recorded a few times. The chain combines TRBV12-3 or TRBV12-4 with TRBJ2-1; 7 nucleotides match TRBD1. The V segment lost 8 bases and the J segment 11 bases; nucleotides outside the gene matches: 9. This CDR3 has 12 residues. The DNA for the CDR3 is TGTGCCAGCGGATTCCCGACAGGGAAGCAGTTCTTC. Translation gives CASGFPTGKQFF.

This chain links TRBV6-4 with TRBJ2-7, with unresolved D. Trimming pared 0 bases from V and 4 bases from J, leaving 13 bases between. This CDR3 contains 15 residues. Looked up from germline, CDR1 is MRHNA and CDR2 is SNTAGT. This CDR3 reads CASSDSMWSPYEQYV. The CDR3 coding sequence is TGTGCCAGCAGTGACTCGATGTGGTCCCCTTACGAGCAGTACGTC.

J is TRBJ1-1 and V is TRBV20-1; unclear D gene. Per germline, CDR1 DFQATT and CDR2 SNEGSKA (reference sequence). Trimming took off 5 bases at V and 4 bases at J, with 17 bases between the two ends. The CDR3 loop spans 14 amino acids. In nucleotides, the CDR3 is TGCAGTGCTCACCGGTTCCCGGAGGGCACTGAAGCTTTCTTT. Its protein is CSAHRFPEGTEAFF.